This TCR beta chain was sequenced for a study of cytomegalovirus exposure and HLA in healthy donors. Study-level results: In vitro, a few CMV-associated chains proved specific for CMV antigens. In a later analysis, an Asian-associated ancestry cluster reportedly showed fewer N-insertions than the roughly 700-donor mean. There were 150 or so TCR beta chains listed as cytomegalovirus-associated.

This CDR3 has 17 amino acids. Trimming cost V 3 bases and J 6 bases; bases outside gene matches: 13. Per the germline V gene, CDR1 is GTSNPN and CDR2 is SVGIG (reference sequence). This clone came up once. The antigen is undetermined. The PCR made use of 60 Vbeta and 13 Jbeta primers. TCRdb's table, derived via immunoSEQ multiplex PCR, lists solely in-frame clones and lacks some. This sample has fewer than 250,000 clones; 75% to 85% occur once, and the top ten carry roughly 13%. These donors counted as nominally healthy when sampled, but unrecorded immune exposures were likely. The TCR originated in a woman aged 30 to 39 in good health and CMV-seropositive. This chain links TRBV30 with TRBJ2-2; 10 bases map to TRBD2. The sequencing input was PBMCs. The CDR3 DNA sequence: TGTGCCTGGAGGGGGACACTAGCGGGATTCAGCGCCGGGGAGCTGTTTTTT. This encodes CAWRGTLAGFSAGELFF.